This T cell receptor beta chain emerged from a study of tumor-infiltrating lymphocytes in primary liver carcinoma. For the study at large: Those enrolled were patients of both sexes, who were aged 30 to 69 years.

RNA and DNA were co-extracted from roughly 20-30 mg of unsorted bulk tissue. Every tumor specimen contained over 75% viable tumor cells. TCR beta cDNA was reverse-transcribed from roughly 0.45 ug of total RNA. The reaction used a constant-region primer and ProtoScript II reverse transcriptase. Researchers made the TCR beta libraries by running three nested multiplex PCR rounds with slightly modified ARM-PCR. Both of the initial two PCR rounds ran for about 11 cycles and employed TRBV1-TRBV30 forward primers alongside a C-beta reverse primer. TCRdb re-called the multiplex PCR reads through MiXCR, storing one row per CDR3 protein. The sample yields some 94,000 distinct CDR3 sequences, almost 70% seen once. V shed 8 bases and J shed 1 base, with 11 bases lying between them. Germline V gene lookup returns CDR1 MNHNS and CDR2 SASEGT. The CDR3 covers 13 residues. Study-level results: Reduced overlap was seen in tumor-adjacent and tumor-blood pairs versus tumor region pairs.

This clonotype showed up just once. As yet, its antigen is unknown. The clonotype originates from a woman aged 55-70 years with primary liver carcinoma and hepatitis B virus infection. This chain uses TRBV6-1 with TRBJ1-1, with D uncertain. Input material: liver tumor tissue from sampling region 5. Sample subset: tumor region T5, tumor centre. CDR3: CASGATGNTEAFF. DNA for the CDR3: TGTGCCAGCGGCGCCACGGGGAACACTGAAGCTTTCTTT.